The source of this T cell receptor beta chain is a study of blood T cell repertoires in COVID-19. About the study: PBMCs, B-cell-depleted T cells, or T cells provided the cDNA or gDNA that made up the material.

The CDR3 runs 15 residues. Germline CDR1 reads SGHRS; CDR2 reads YFSETQ. Trimming removed 4 bases from V and 2 bases from J; junction bases left unmatched: 8. Study processing details: Nucleated cell counts were estimated from reference gene primer amplification. Repertoires were generated with immunoSEQ multiplex PCR, while TCRdb's copy carries only in-frame clones and drops some. That table furnishes V, J and clone size, whereas the DNA furnished D and trimming. The sample has more than 250,000 clones, approximately 80% seen once. Someone with COVID-19 had been met by exposed participants within 2 weeks before study entry.

This TCR was recovered from a man aged 35-49 years who had been exposed to COVID-19. This chain joins TRBV5-1 and TRBJ2-5; 7 bases agree with TRBD1. The sequencing sample was made of PBMCs or T cells enriched from blood (not recorded which). The CDR3 region has the DNA TGCGCCAGCAGCCATAACAGGGGTCGGCAAGAGACCCAGTACTTC. The encoded protein is CASSHNRGRQETQYF.